This T cell receptor (beta chain) was captured by sequencing in a study of blood T cell repertoires in COVID-19. Study-level background: In each case, the material was cDNA or gDNA derived from T cells, B-cell-depleted T cells, or PBMCs.

Per the germline V gene, CDR1 is SGHAT and CDR2 is FQNNGV. The ends were cut back, 10 bases at V and 3 bases at J, with 8 bases in the middle. The CDR3 runs 11 residues. The authors' processing: Amplified reference gene primers provided the basis for estimating nucleated cell counts. The repertoire was sequenced with immunoSEQ multiplex PCR; TCRdb's copy has only in-frame clones and lacks some. V, J and clone size are taken as reported in that table, and D and trimming were inferred from the DNA itself. The sample has about 180,000 clones, about 86% seen once; the top ten hold less than 3.5%. This receptor was obtained from a woman under 40 with active or convalescent COVID-19. The sequencing input was peripheral blood. The rearrangement joins TRBV11-2 to TRBJ2-3; D possibly corresponds to TRBD1 (5 bases). The CDR3 DNA reads TGTGCCACTCACAGGACAGATACGCAGTATTTT. This sequence encodes CATHRTDTQYF.